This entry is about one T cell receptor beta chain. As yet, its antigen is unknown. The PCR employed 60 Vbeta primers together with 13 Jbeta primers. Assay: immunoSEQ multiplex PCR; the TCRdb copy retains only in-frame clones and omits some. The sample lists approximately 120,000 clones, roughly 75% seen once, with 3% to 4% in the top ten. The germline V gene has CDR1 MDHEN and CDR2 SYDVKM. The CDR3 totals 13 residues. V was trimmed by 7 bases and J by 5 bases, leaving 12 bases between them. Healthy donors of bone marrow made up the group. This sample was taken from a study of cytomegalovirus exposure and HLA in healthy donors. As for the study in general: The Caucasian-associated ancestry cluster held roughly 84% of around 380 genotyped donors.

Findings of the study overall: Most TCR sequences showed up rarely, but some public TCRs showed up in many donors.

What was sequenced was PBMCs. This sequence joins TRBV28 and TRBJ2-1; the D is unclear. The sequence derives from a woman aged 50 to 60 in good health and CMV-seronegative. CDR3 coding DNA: TGTGCCAGCAACACATACCGTAACAATGAGCAGTTCTTC. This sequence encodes CASNTYRNNEQFF.